The clone carrying this TCR beta chain has at least ten counts. Its specificity is unknown. Preparation of the TCRbeta library involved a method that used unique molecular identifiers. One entry per CDR3 protein, called by TCRdb with MiXCR from the PCR reads. Among around 200,000 distinct CDR3 sequences listed, about a tenth were seen once. Per germline, CDR1 SGHRS and CDR2 YFSETQ. This CDR3 has 18 amino acids. J was trimmed by 4 bases and V by 5 bases; bases with no gene match: 18. The data stem from a study of T-cell reconstitution after alpha-beta-depleted transplantation in children. Overall study findings and caveats: In patients about two months after transplant, alpha-beta T cells reportedly arose from several hundred expanded graft clones.

This sequence was found in a child less than two years old with acute myeloid leukemia, due to receive a stem cell transplant. Sequences were derived from PBMCs, sampled before TCRalphabeta/CD19-depleted stem cell transplant. This sequence joins TRBV5-1 and TRBJ2-7; 10 bases agree with TRBD2. The CDR3 nucleotides are TGCGCCAGCAGTTTGACAGGGCTAGCGGGAGTCCAAGCTTACGAGCAGTACTTC. It specifies CASSLTGLAGVQAYEQYF.